The 3 T cell receptor beta chains presented below share a single source sample, sequenced in a study of T-cell memory formation after mild COVID-19. TCRdb passed the 5' RACE reads through MiXCR, listing each CDR3 protein once. Of approximately 260,000 distinct CDR3 sequences listed, 15% to 20% are singletons. Sequencing was carried out using PBMCs or a T cell subset sorted from them (not recorded which). All receptors derive from a man aged 18 to 30 who had mild COVID-19 (a few samples of this study predate the infection). Cell type and time point are not known.

The chain has TRBV20-1 and TRBJ2-1; the match to TRBD1 covers 10 bases. CDR3 length equals 13 residues. Per germline, CDR1 DFQATT and CDR2 SNEGSKA (reference sequence). J was trimmed by 9 bases and V by 6 bases; bases with no gene match: 8. In nucleotides, the CDR3 is TGCAGTGCACGCGGGACAGGGGCGGCTGAGCAGTTCTTC. Protein: CSARGTGAAEQFF.

Many counts were recorded for this clonotype. V is TRBV5-1 and J is TRBJ2-1; 12 positions agree with TRBD2. CDR1 and CDR2 (germline): SGHRS, YFSETQ. Germline trimming cut 0 bases from V and 8 bases from J; bases unmatched to any gene: 12. The CDR3 consists of 18 residues. CDR3 sequence (DNA): TGCGCCAGCAGCTTGGCGGAGACTAGCGGGGGCGTCGGGGATGAGCAGTTCTTC. This encodes CASSLAETSGGVGDEQFF.

This clonotype was detected only a few times. The chain is built from TRBV5-1 and TRBJ2-5; D call uncertain. V lost 0 bases and J 4 bases, leaving 4 bases between the germline ends. The V gene's germline CDR1 is SGHRS and CDR2 YFSETQ. CDR3 size: 12 residues. CDR3 DNA sequence: TGCGCCAGCAGCTTGGCCCTAGAGACCCAGTACTTC. Amino acid sequence: CASSLALETQYF.